The T cell receptor beta chain under discussion was sequenced for a study of somatic mutations in cytotoxic T cells in rheumatoid arthritis. TCRdb's table, derived via immunoSEQ multiplex PCR, lists solely in-frame clones and lacks some. This sample has around 6,800 clones, with 74% found just once. This clone was observed once. V lost 3 bases to trimming and J lost 3 bases, with 9 bases between them. Germline CDR1 SGHTA, CDR2 FQGTGA. The CDR3 contains 14 residues. The sample taken for sequencing was CD8+ T cells sorted from blood. V is TRBV7-3 and J is TRBJ2-1; D could derive from TRBD1 or TRBD2 (5 bases each). The source of this sequence is an adult with rheumatoid arthritis. CDR3 DNA sequence: TGTGCCAGCAGCTTTGGTGGGGGCTACAATGAGCAGTTCTTC. This gives the protein CASSFGGGYNEQFF.